This is a list of T cell receptor beta chains from one sample in a study of tumor-infiltrating lymphocytes in glioblastoma multiforme. MiXCR was run by TCRdb on the multiplex PCR reads, yielding one entry per CDR3 protein. The repertoire holds 13,000 or so distinct CDR3 sequences, with approximately 70% as singletons. The specimen was brain tumor tissue. The receptors derive from a male donor with glioblastoma. Both conserved end residues are part of each CDR3. Each record gives: clone size, V gene, D gene, J gene, CDR3 DNA, CDR3 protein. The D gene is left open where the match is weak. Clone size, where shown, is once, few, many, or a class for clones that have expanded.

size: .
V: TRBV11-3
D: TRBD1
J: TRBJ1-1
DNA: TGTGCCAGCTGCTCGGGACAGGGGGACACTGAAGCTTTCTTT
CDR3: CASCSGQGDTEAFF

size: many
V: TRBV28
D: .
J: TRBJ1-5
DNA: TGTGCCAGCAGAACCCCACAGGGTCAGGCGGGTCAGCCCCAGCATTTT
CDR3: CASRTPQGQAGQPQHF

size: .
V: TRBV12-3/TRBV12-4
D: .
J: TRBJ2-7
DNA: TGTGCCAGCAGTCCGACATCCTACGAGCAGTACTTC
CDR3: CASSPTSYEQYF

size: .
V: TRBV29-1
D: .
J: TRBJ2-2
DNA: TGCAGCGTTGGGGACTTCCTCTTCGGGGAGCTGTCCTTT
CDR3: CSVGDFLFGELSF

size: once
V: TRBV20-1
D: .
J: TRBJ2-1
DNA: TGCAGAGCTAGAACCGCTGGGGTGGGATCATTCTACAATGAGCAGTTCTTC
CDR3: CRARTAGVGSFYNEQFF

size: .
V: TRBV10-3
D: TRBD1
J: TRBJ2-7
DNA: TGTGCCAGCAGTTCAACAGGGGGGTTGCCCTACGAGCAGTACTTC
CDR3: CASSSTGGLPYEQYF

size: .
V: TRBV30
D: .
J: TRBJ2-1
DNA: TGTGCCTGGAGTGTACGTGAATTGGTGCATTTTTTC
CDR3: CAWSVRELVHFF

size: .
V: TRBV11-3
D: TRBD2
J: TRBJ2-7
DNA: TGTGCCAGCAGCTTCTTAGCGGGAGGAAACTACGAGCAGTACTTC
CDR3: CASSFLAGGNYEQYF

size: .
V: TRBV12-3/TRBV12-4
D: .
J: TRBJ2-2
DNA: TGTGCCAGCAGTTTACGTTCAGGGAACACCGGGAAGCTGTTTTTT
CDR3: CASSLRSGNTGKLFF

size: .
V: TRBV29-1
D: .
J: TRBJ2-1
DNA: TGCGTCGAGCCGGGCCCCGAGACCTCCAATGAGCAGTTCTTC
CDR3: CVEPGPETSNEQFF

size: once
V: TRBV7-9
D: .
J: TRBJ2-1
DNA: TGTGCCAGCACCCCCGCGGCGGGATCCTACAGTGAGCAGTTCTTC
CDR3: CASTPAAGSYSEQFF

size: .
V: TRBV29-1
D: TRBD2
J: TRBJ2-3
DNA: TGCAGCGATAGCGGGAGGGGCACAGATACGCAGTATTTT
CDR3: CSDSGRGTDTQYF

size: .
V: TRBV5-1
D: TRBD2
J: TRBJ2-5
DNA: TGCGCCAGCACCTCAACCGGGACTAGCTCGAAAGAGACCCAGTACTTC
CDR3: CASTSTGTSSKETQYF

size: medium-sized
V: TRBV28
D: .
J: TRBJ1-4
DNA: TGTGCCAGCAGTTTCCGCAGCCCTAATGAAAAACTGTTTTTT
CDR3: CASSFRSPNEKLFF

size: .
V: TRBV11-3
D: TRBD1
J: TRBJ1-3
DNA: TGTGCCAGCAGCGCAGACAGGGCTGGAAACACCATATATTTT
CDR3: CASSADRAGNTIYF